One and the same sample provided the 32 T cell receptor beta chains below, sequenced in a study of identical twins. TCRdb reprocessed the 5' RACE reads via MiXCR and lists one record per CDR3 protein. The table lists under 350,000 distinct CDR3 sequences, just under 9.5% of them singletons. This same sample was also taken into another study, of yellow fever vaccine responses in identical twins.

Sample: CD8+ T cells sorted from blood. The source of these receptors is a woman aged 18-29 years in good health.

The chain joins TRBV20-1 to TRBJ2-7; 7 nucleotides match TRBD2. The V segment lost 5 bases and the J segment 1 base; nucleotides outside the gene matches: 8. The V gene's germline CDR1 is DFQATT and CDR2 SNEGSKA (reference sequence). The CDR3 has 14 residues. The CDR3 DNA reads TGCAGTGCTTCGGACCCCGGGGGGTCCTACGAGCAGTACTTC. This gives the protein CSASDPGGSYEQYF.

The table lists this clonotype with many counts. The gene calls are TRBV4-2 and TRBJ2-7, with TRBD2 matching 7 bases. Germline V CDR1 and CDR2: LGHNA, YNFKEQ. J was trimmed by 5 bases and V by 0 bases; bases with no gene match: 10. This CDR3 has 16 amino acids. This CDR3 is CASSQDLAGVFNEQYF. CDR3 nucleotide sequence: TGTGCCAGCAGCCAAGATTTGGCGGGAGTTTTCAACGAGCAGTACTTC.

This clonotype has at least ten counts. The chain couples TRBV7-9 to TRBJ2-7, with 9 bases lining up with TRBD1. With V trimmed by 1 base and J by 2 bases, 9 bases remained unmatched. The length of the CDR3 is 17 residues. Germline CDR1 reads SEHNR; CDR2 reads FQNEAQ (reference sequence). The CDR3 loop is CASSLGGITGGAYEQYF. The CDR3 DNA follows: TGTGCCAGCAGCTTAGGCGGGATAACAGGGGGCGCCTACGAGCAGTACTTC.

This clonotype was counted between two and nine times. The chain has TRBV25-1 and TRBJ1-1; D possibly corresponds to TRBD1 (5 bases). Germline-derived CDR1 and CDR2 are MGHDK and SYGVNS. The CDR3 runs 14 residues. V lost 1 base and J lost 1, with 7 bases in between. The CDR3 sequence is CASSEWGGNTEAFF. In DNA form, the CDR3 reads TGTGCCAGCAGTGAATGGGGGGGGAACACTGAAGCTTTCTTT.

This chain joins TRBV28 and TRBJ2-5; D may be TRBD1 or TRBD2 (5 bases each). The CDR3 loop spans 14 amino acids. V lost 3 bases, J lost 5 bases, and 13 bases lay in between. Germline V lookup: CDR1 MDHEN, CDR2 SYDVKM. The CDR3 bases are TGTGCCAGCAGTTTCGACAGCTCGGGGGAGACCCAGTACTTC. Protein sequence: CASSFDSSGETQYF.

The sample holds a few counts of this clonotype. J is TRBJ2-7 and V is TRBV6-5; 7 nucleotides match TRBD1. The J segment lost 1 base and the V segment lost 4 bases, leaving 10 bases of the junction unmatched. Germline CDR1 is MNHEY and CDR2 is SVGAGI. The CDR3 spans 16 residues. The CDR3 protein is CASSSSGTAISYEQYF. The CDR3 DNA sequence: TGTGCCAGCAGTTCGTCCGGGACAGCTATATCCTACGAGCAGTACTTC.

This clonotype was seen many times. The genes are TRBV2 and TRBJ2-7; 8 bases map to TRBD1. The CDR3 length is 12 residues. CDR1 and CDR2 from the germline V gene are SNHLY and FYNNEI. With V trimmed by 7 bases and J by 5 bases, 4 bases remained unmatched. The CDR3 is CASTRGQNEQYF. The CDR3 bases are TGTGCCAGCACCAGGGGGCAGAACGAGCAGTACTTC.

J is TRBJ2-1 and V is TRBV18; TRBD2 agrees at 8 bases. The CDR3 runs 18 residues. The germline V gene has CDR1 KGHSH and CDR2 LQKENI. Trimming removed 3 bases from V and 3 bases from J; junction bases left unmatched: 13. CDR3 protein: CASSPKAGGGGNYNEQFF. The CDR3 bases are TGTGCCAGCTCACCCAAGGCGGGAGGAGGGGGAAACTACAATGAGCAGTTCTTC.

This clonotype was seen at least ten times. The chain is built from TRBV5-1 and TRBJ2-7; D assignment may be TRBD1 or TRBD2 (5 bases each). Germline CDR1 reads SGHRS; CDR2 reads YFSETQ. Trimming cost V 3 bases and J 7 bases, with 14 bases left between them. The CDR3 sequence is 13 residues long. CDR3 sequence reads: CASSSPGTLEQYF. The CDR3 DNA is TGCGCCAGCAGCTCTCCAGGGACCCTGGAGCAGTACTTC.

The V gene is TRBV6-1, the J gene TRBJ2-1; tentatively, D is TRBD2 (5 bases). CDR1 and CDR2 (germline): MNHNS, SASEGT. The V end was cut by 7 bases, the J end by 1 base, with 17 bases between. This CDR3 contains 16 residues. CDR3 bases: TGTGCCAGCAACCCGGGGAGCGGTGGTTCCTACAATGAGCAGTTCTTC. Translating gives CASNPGSGGSYNEQFF.

This clonotype was detected only a few times. The genes are TRBV11-2 and TRBJ1-2, with D perhaps TRBD1 (5 bases). This CDR3 comprises 14 residues. Germline-derived CDR1 and CDR2 are SGHAT and FQNNGV. Deletions cut 1 base from V and 4 bases from J, with 10 bases between. This chain's CDR3 is CASSLGKGSYGYTF. The CDR3 bases are TGTGCCAGCAGCTTAGGAAAGGGGAGCTATGGCTACACCTTC.

DNA of the CDR3: TGTGCCATCAGTGACGGTAGCCCTGAAGCTTTCTTT. Residues: CAISDGSPEAFF. The chain carries TRBV10-3 and TRBJ1-1; D is ambiguous. V lost 3 bases and J 6 bases, leaving 8 bases between the germline ends. Germline CDR1 ENHRY, CDR2 SYGVKD. The CDR3 has 12 amino acids.

Only a few counts were recorded for this clonotype. This chain links TRBV7-2 with TRBJ2-7; 9 bases agree with TRBD2. V lost 0 bases, J lost 3 bases, and 6 bases stayed unmatched. From germline, CDR1 is SGHTA and CDR2 FQGNSA. The CDR3 contains 16 residues. This CDR3 is CASSLARRGRGYEQYF. The CDR3 DNA is TGTGCCAGCAGCTTAGCGCGGCGCGGGAGGGGCTACGAGCAGTACTTC.

This clonotype has more than one count but fewer than ten. This chain uses TRBV7-8 with TRBJ2-3; D unresolved. CDR3 length: 18 amino acids. The germline V gene encodes CDR1 SGHVS and CDR2 FQNEAQ. Trimming removed 5 bases at V and 0 bases at J, with 21 bases between. CDR3 amino acids: CASSPGFLGGSSTDTQYF. The CDR3 region has the DNA TGTGCCAGCAGCCCCGGCTTCCTGGGTGGTTCTAGCACAGATACGCAGTATTTT. Drawing the rest from reference TRBV7-8 and TRBJ2-3, the complete variable domain is GAGVSQSPRYKVAKRGQDVALRCDPISGHVSLFWYQQALGQGPEFLTYFQNEAQLDKSGLPSDRFFAERPEGSVSTLKIQRTQQEDSAVYLCASSPGFLGGSSTDTQYFGPGTRLTVL.

This clonotype was seen at least ten times. This rearrangement joins TRBV29-1 to TRBJ1-1; D gene uncertain. Germline CDR1 SQVTM, CDR2 ANQGSEA. Between the trimmed V and J ends, which lost 1 base and 0 bases, there was a span of 9 bases. CDR3 length equals 14 residues. CDR3 sequence reads: CSVEGAEMNTEAFF. The DNA for the CDR3 is TGCAGCGTTGAAGGGGCAGAAATGAACACTGAAGCTTTCTTT.

The V and J genes are TRBV5-1 and TRBJ2-3; 13 nucleotides match TRBD2. The V gene end was trimmed by 4 bases and the J gene end by 4 bases; junction bases not matched to a gene: 6. The CDR3 contains 16 residues. In germline, CDR1 is SGHRS, CDR2 YFSETQ. CDR3 sequence: CASSTGTSGAADTQYF. The CDR3 nucleotides are TGCGCCAGCAGCACCGGGACTAGCGGGGCGGCAGATACGCAGTATTTT.

The genes are TRBV28 and TRBJ1-1; D remains unclear. Between the trimmed V and J ends, which lost 2 bases and 8 bases, there was a span of 12 bases. The germline V gene encodes CDR1 MDHEN and CDR2 SYDVKM. The CDR3 has 13 amino acids. The CDR3 sequence: CASSLKGAGEAFF. CDR3 DNA sequence: TGTGCCAGCAGTTTAAAAGGCGCGGGGGAAGCTTTCTTT.

This clonotype was detected ten times or more. The rearrangement joins TRBV12-3 or TRBV12-4 to TRBJ1-1; possible D gene TRBD1, 6 bases. Trimming removed 3 bases at V and 4 bases at J, with 15 bases between. This CDR3 has 15 residues. The CDR3 loop is CASSFRGGSGTEAFF. The DNA of the CDR3 is TGTGCCAGCAGTTTTAGAGGGGGGTCCGGCACTGAAGCTTTCTTT.

The chain recombines TRBV9 with TRBJ2-3; the D gene is possibly TRBD2 (8 bases). CDR3 length equals 17 residues. V was shortened by 1 base and J by 3 bases, with 18 bases between the two germline ends. Germline V gene sequence: CDR1 SGDLS, CDR2 YYNGEE. The chain's CDR3 is CASSVQGVLAVTDTQYF. The CDR3 nucleotides are TGTGCCAGCAGCGTACAGGGGGTACTAGCGGTAACAGATACGCAGTATTTT.

This clonotype was seen many times. The genes are TRBV7-9 and TRBJ2-7; TRBD2 aligns across 7 bases. V shed 2 bases, J shed 6 bases, and the junction held 7 bases outside the gene matches. The CDR3 length is 14 residues. The germline CDR1 and CDR2 sequences are SEHNR and FQNEAQ (reference sequence). The CDR3, as DNA: TGTGCCAGCAGCTTATCCGGAATAGCGGGCGAGCAGTACTTC. Encoded protein: CASSLSGIAGEQYF.

This clonotype occurred many times. V is TRBV4-3 and J is TRBJ2-1; D not resolved. The CDR3 length is 14 residues. Germline CDR1 reads LGHNA; CDR2 reads YSLEER. V lost 0 bases to trimming and J lost 6 bases, with 9 bases between them. The CDR3 sequence: CASSQDRASNEQFF. The CDR3 DNA is TGCGCCAGCAGCCAAGATAGGGCGTCCAATGAGCAGTTCTTC.

The V and J genes are TRBV5-1 and TRBJ2-5; 7 bases agree with TRBD1. Trimming took 0 bases from V and 2 from J; bases not matched to a gene: 4. The germline V gene has CDR1 SGHRS and CDR2 YFSETQ. This CDR3 has 15 amino acids. CDR3 DNA sequence: TGCGCCAGCAGCTTGGGGGTGACAGGGCAAGAGACCCAGTACTTC. Protein sequence: CASSLGVTGQETQYF.

The CDR3 nucleotides are TGTGCCATCAGTCAGGTTAGCACAGATACGCAGTATTTT. Translating gives CAISQVSTDTQYF. V usage is TRBV10-3 and J usage is TRBJ2-3; the D is unclear. This CDR3 is built from 13 residues. V was pared by 5 bases and J by 0 bases, with 6 bases between. Germline loops: CDR1 ENHRY, CDR2 SYGVKD.

The V call is TRBV5-1, the J call TRBJ2-2; D remains ambiguous. The CDR3 totals 13 residues. CDR1 is SGHRS and CDR2 is YFSETQ in the germline V gene. Trimming left V 5 bases short and J 6 bases short, with 11 bases between. The CDR3 nucleotides read TGCGCCAGCAGGCTTGACGGGTCCGGGGAGCTGTTTTTT. Its protein product is CASRLDGSGELFF.

This clonotype was seen just once. The chain couples TRBV7-9 to TRBJ1-4; D is undetermined. The germline CDR1 and CDR2 sequences are SEHNR and FQNEAQ (reference sequence). The CDR3 is 15 amino acids. V was clipped by 5 bases and J by 0 bases, with 10 bases between them. For the CDR3, the DNA is TGTGCCAGCAGCGATGGAAGTGCAACTAATGAAAAACTGTTTTTT. Translating gives CASSDGSATNEKLFF.

This clonotype was counted a few times. The chain employs TRBV27 and TRBJ2-1; D is unclear. The CDR3 is made up of 12 amino acids. The ends were cut back, 5 bases at V and 8 bases at J, with 10 bases in the middle. The V gene's germline CDR1 is MNHEY and CDR2 SMNVEV (reference sequence). Written as DNA, the CDR3 is TGTGCCAGCAGTATACACCCCGATGAGCAGTTCTTC. Translating it yields CASSIHPDEQFF.

This clonotype was recorded many times. The chain couples TRBV11-2 to TRBJ2-4, with D perhaps being TRBD1 or TRBD2 (5 bases each). CDR3 size: 18 residues. V lost 6 bases to trimming and J lost 0 bases, with 21 bases between them. Germline V gene sequence: CDR1 SGHAT, CDR2 FQNNGV. The CDR3 nucleotides read TGTGCCAGCAGACAAAACTGGGGGACCGGCCTAGCCAAAAACATTCAGTACTTC. Its translation: CASRQNWGTGLAKNIQYF.

This clonotype was found many times. CDR3 bases: TGTGCCAGCAGCTTAGTTCTGGGGGAAGAGACCCAGTACTTC. Translated, it gives CASSLVLGEETQYF. The chain joins TRBV7-9 to TRBJ2-5; perhaps D is TRBD1 or TRBD2 (5 bases each). Germline V gene data show CDR1 as SEHNR and CDR2 as FQNEAQ (reference sequence). Trimming shortened V by 1 base and J by 3 bases, and 9 bases separated the two germline ends. The CDR3 runs to 14 residues.

The chain uses TRBV9 and TRBJ2-3; D unresolved. V was pared by 2 bases and J by 3 bases, with 19 bases between. The CDR3 runs 17 residues. The V gene's germline CDR1 is SGDLS and CDR2 YYNGEE. CDR3 loop: CASSVLSKGTGTDTQYF. The CDR3 region has the DNA TGTGCCAGCAGCGTCCTCAGTAAGGGAACGGGTACAGATACGCAGTATTTT.

The chain links TRBV6-2 or TRBV6-3 to TRBJ2-1; 8 nucleotides align to TRBD2. V shed 0 bases and J 0 bases; nucleotides not matched to a gene: 7. Germline loops: CDR1 MNHEY, CDR2 SVGEGT. This CDR3 has 18 residues. CDR3 DNA: TGTGCCAGCAGTTACTCGACTGCGGGGGGCAACTCCTACAATGAGCAGTTCTTC. As protein: CASSYSTAGGNSYNEQFF.

As regards this clonotype: This may stem from a read error, because a much larger clone lies one nucleotide away. The chain links TRBV29-1 to TRBJ2-1; TRBD1 aligns across 8 bases. The V gene's germline CDR1 is SQVTM and CDR2 ANQGSEA. The junction had 12 bases not matched to a gene; V was cut back by 8 bases and J by 9 bases. The CDR3 is 13 amino acids. CDR3 residues: CSPRTGRVGEQFF. CDR3 nucleotide sequence: TGCAGCCCGAGGACAGGGAGAGTCGGTGAGCAGTTCTTC.

This clonotype was counted at least ten times. The rearrangement joins TRBV6-2 or TRBV6-3 to TRBJ2-2, with D possibly TRBD1 on 6 matching bases. Germline CDR1 and CDR2: MNHEY and SVGEGT. V lost 7 bases and J lost 3, with 21 bases in between. The CDR3 consists of 17 residues. The CDR3 sequence: CASNPLFGTSHTGELFF. The CDR3 DNA reads as TGTGCCAGCAACCCACTTTTTGGGACATCCCACACCGGGGAGCTGTTTTTT.